This entry lists 10 T cell receptor beta chains sequenced from one sample in a study of CD8 T cells in Susac syndrome (dated by TCRdb to about 2019). The method was the immunoSEQ multiplex PCR assay. RNA was extracted using the RNeasy kit, and 0.5 to 1 microgram was reverse transcribed with random hexamers. TCRdb cleaned the public reads at Q25 with fastp, built clones with MiXCR and kept in-frame beta chains. Each entry is one CDR3 protein sequence, shown with its most common DNA and genes. The sample yields approximately 160,000 distinct CDR3 sequences; roughly 94% were counted once. The ten top clones hold 0.08% of the sample. The sample taken for sequencing was CD4+ T cells from PBMCs. These receptors were obtained from a human donor in good health.

This chain uses TRBV20-1 with TRBJ2-6; no clear D gene. This CDR3 contains 15 residues. Trimming stripped 0 bases from V and 0 bases from J, with 6 bases between. Germline V gene lookup returns CDR1 DFQATT and CDR2 SNEGSKA (reference sequence). CDR3 sequence (DNA): TGCAGTGCTAGAGAGGGTGCCTCTGGGGCCAACGTCCTGACTTTC. Protein sequence: CSAREGASGANVLTF.

This chain joins TRBV7-2 and TRBJ1-5; no clear D gene. This CDR3 contains 13 residues. CDR1 and CDR2 from the germline V gene are SGHTA and FQGNSA. The V gene lost 2 bases and the J gene lost 3 bases, with 5 bases spanning the gap. The CDR3 DNA is TGTGCCAGCAGCTTAAGGGCCAATCAGCCCCAGCATTTT. As protein: CASSLRANQPQHF. Looking up the rest from reference TRBV7-2 and TRBJ1-5 gives the full variable domain: GAGVSQSPSNKVTEKGKDVELRCDPISGHTALYWYRQSLGQGLEFLIYFQGNSAPDKSGLPSDRFSAERTGGSVSTLTIQRTQQEDSAVYLCASSLRANQPQHFGDGTRLSIL.

This chain connects TRBV20-1 to TRBJ2-1, with 8 bases that match TRBD2. CDR1 and CDR2 from the germline V gene are DFQATT and SNEGSKA (reference sequence). The CDR3 consists of 14 residues. Unmatched junction bases numbered 7, after V lost 1 base and J lost 8 bases. DNA for the CDR3: TGCAGTGCTAGAGTAGCGGGAAAAGGGGATGAGCAGTTCTTC. It specifies CSARVAGKGDEQFF.

The chain has TRBV7-6 and TRBJ2-3; the match to TRBD1 covers 7 bases. The CDR3 is 15 residues long. V lost 5 bases, J lost 2 bases, and 7 bases stayed unmatched. CDR1 and CDR2 from the germline V gene are SGHVS and FNYEAQ. The CDR3 region is CASSRRQGTTDTQYF. In DNA, the CDR3 is TGTGCCAGCAGCCGAAGACAGGGTACCACAGATACGCAGTATTTT.

The J gene is TRBJ2-3, the V gene TRBV10-1; D gene ambiguous. This CDR3 comprises 15 residues. In germline, CDR1 is WNHNN, CDR2 SYGVQD (reference sequence). V lost 2 bases, J lost 0 bases, and 9 bases lay in between. CDR3 nucleotides: TGCGCCAGCAGTGAGGCACGACCGAGCACAGATACGCAGTATTTT. Translating gives CASSEARPSTDTQYF.

The chain combines TRBV7-3 with TRBJ2-2, with D tentatively TRBD2 (6 bases). The germline V gene encodes CDR1 SGHTA and CDR2 FQGTGA. Trimming removed 10 bases at V and 0 bases at J, with 12 bases between. CDR3 length: 14 residues. The CDR3 region has the DNA TGTGCCACCACCCCGGGGGCGAACACCGGGGAGCTGTTTTTT. Protein: CATTPGANTGELFF.

The chain carries TRBV29-1 and TRBJ2-1; no reliable D call. Germline V lookup: CDR1 SQVTM, CDR2 ANQGSEA. This CDR3 is 15 amino acids long. Trimming shortened V by 7 bases and J by 5 bases, and 21 bases separated the two germline ends. The CDR3 is CSAVPNRPLDNEQFF. The CDR3 DNA reads TGCAGCGCCGTCCCCAACCGACCTCTAGACAATGAGCAGTTCTTC.

The rearrangement joins TRBV7-2 to TRBJ2-7; D tentatively fits TRBD1 or TRBD2 (5 bases each). The CDR3 runs to 14 residues. V lost 2 bases to trimming and J lost 9 bases, with 17 bases between them. Germline V lookup: CDR1 SGHTA, CDR2 FQGNSA. CDR3 sequence: CASSLSGPREGQYF. For the CDR3, the DNA is TGTGCCAGCAGCTTATCGGGGCCCCGCGAGGGGCAGTACTTC.

J is TRBJ2-7 and V is TRBV20-1, with no clear D. This CDR3 has 14 residues. The germline V and J ends were trimmed by 4 bases and 0 bases, with 13 bases remaining between them. Germline V gene sequence: CDR1 DFQATT, CDR2 SNEGSKA (reference sequence). Here the CDR3 reads CSAKPGRSSYEQYF. For the CDR3, the DNA is TGCAGTGCTAAGCCCGGACGAAGCTCCTACGAGCAGTACTTC.

This sequence joins TRBV5-1 and TRBJ1-5; D is unresolved. Deletions cut 0 bases from V and 11 bases from J, with 15 bases between. The CDR3 spans 14 residues. Germline V CDR1 and CDR2: SGHRS, YFSETQ. CDR3 in DNA: TGCGCCAGCAGCTTGGACGCAGGCGGGTCGGCCCAGCATTTT. The encoded protein is CASSLDAGGSAQHF.